A selection of T cell receptor beta chains follows, all from one sample in a study of tumor-infiltrating lymphocytes in primary liver carcinoma. One entry per CDR3 protein results from TCRdb running MiXCR on the multiplex PCR reads. The data contain 100,000 or so distinct CDR3 sequences, roughly 80% of them singletons. Input material: liver tumor tissue from sampling region 3. These receptors were obtained from a man aged 40-50 years with primary liver carcinoma and hepatitis B virus infection. Each CDR3 is given with its conserved first and last residue. D genes are given only for firm matches. Clone size is given for some rows only: seen once, a few or many times, or a class if the clone is expanded.

many	TRBJ2-2	TRBV24-1	.	CATRRTKTGELFF	TGTGCCACCAGGCGTACGAAGACCGGGGAGCTGTTTTTT
.	TRBJ2-2	TRBV29-1	.	CSGATGSGTGEPFF	TGCAGCGGTGCGACAGGTAGTGGCACCGGGGAGCCGTTTTTT
.	TRBJ1-6	TRBV6-6	TRBD1	CASNLGTGRNSPLHF	TGTGCCAGCAATCTCGGGACAGGGCGCAATTCACCCCTCCACTTC
.	TRBJ1-2	TRBV4-3	.	CANSPLEGNYGYTF	TGCGCCAACAGCCCCTTAGAAGGGAACTATGGCTACACCTTC
.	TRBJ1-2	TRBV5-1	.	CASSPVDGGANYDYTF	TGCGCCAGCAGCCCGGTGGACGGTGGAGCTAACTATGACTACACCTTC
.	TRBJ2-7	TRBV11-2	.	CANNPEGYEQYF	TGTGCCAACAATCCCGAGGGCTACGAGCAGTACTTC
.	TRBJ2-4	TRBV24-1	TRBD1	CATSEDKGAVKNIQYF	TGTGCCACCAGTGAGGATAAGGGGGCTGTAAAAAACATTCAGTACTTC
.	TRBJ2-1	TRBV29-1	.	CSEGGSGYYNEQFF	TGCAGCGAGGGGGGGAGCGGCTACTACAATGAGCAGTTCTTC
.	TRBJ2-1	TRBV6-2/TRBV6-3	TRBD2	CASRTGTRGYNEQFF	TGTGCCAGTAGAACCGGGACTAGAGGTTATAATGAGCAGTTCTTC
.	TRBJ2-3	TRBV11-1	.	CASGEARTSERALTDTQYF	TGTGCCAGCGGCGAGGCCCGGACCAGCGAGAGGGCCCTGACAGATACGCAGTATTTT
.	TRBJ2-1	TRBV5-1	.	CASSASGMAEDEQFF	TGCGCCAGCAGCGCCAGTGGGATGGCCGAGGATGAGCAGTTCTTC
.	TRBJ2-7	TRBV29-1	.	CSACTGPSYEQYF	TGCAGTGCCTGTACGGGTCCTTCCTACGAGCAGTACTTC
.	TRBJ2-7	TRBV11-1	.	CASSLMGSGEYEQYF	TGTGCCAGCAGCCTAATGGGATCGGGAGAATACGAGCAGTATTTC
.	TRBJ2-1	TRBV11-2	TRBD2	CANSLLTSGSNDEQFF	TGTGCCAATAGTCTCCTGACTAGCGGGAGTAATGATGAGCAGTTCTTC
.	TRBJ2-1	TRBV6-2/TRBV6-3	TRBD2	CASSYGLVIEQFF	TGTGCCAGCAGTTACGGACTAGTAATCGAGCAGTTCTTC
.	TRBJ2-7	TRBV29-1	TRBD2	CSVEDSGGSSYEQYF	TGCAGTGTTGAAGATTCTGGCGGGAGCTCCTACGAGCAGTACTTC
once	TRBJ2-7	TRBV5-1	TRBD2	CASSAGLAGNNEQYF	TGCGCCAGCAGCGCGGGACTAGCGGGGAACAACGAGCAGTACTTC
.	TRBJ2-1	TRBV11-1	TRBD2	CASSPIAGSYHNKQFF	TGTGCCAGCAGCCCCATAGCGGGATCGTATCACAATAAGCAGTTCTTC
.	TRBJ2-3	TRBV11-1	.	CASSSGGSSVGARADSQYF	TGTGCCAGCAGCTCTGGGGGAAGCTCTGTTGGAGCCCGCGCAGATAGTCAGTATTTT
.	TRBJ2-1	TRBV25-1	.	CASSETSAYNEHFF	TGTGCCAGCAGTGAGACAAGCGCTTACAATGAGCATTTCTTC
.	TRBJ2-1	TRBV6-5	.	CASRTKGGPVRCEQFF	TGTGCCAGTAGGACTAAAGGGGGCCCGGTTCGCTGTGAGCAGTTCTTC
few	TRBJ2-3	TRBV6-1	.	CASSESGSSSDTQYF	TGTGCCAGCAGTGAAAGTGGGAGTAGTAGTGATACGCAGTATTTT
.	TRBJ1-2	TRBV4-2	TRBD1	CASSRSSRGGGSSYGYTF	TGTGCCAGCAGCCGATCGTCCAGGGGGGGGGGCTCGTCCTATGGATACACCTTC
.	TRBJ2-4	TRBV28	.	CASSDQESIAKNIQYF	TGTGCCAGCAGCGATCAAGAATCCATAGCCAAAAACATTCAGTACTTC
.	TRBJ2-1	TRBV4-2	.	CASSQLAIGSNEQFF	TGTGCCAGCAGCCAACTGGCTATCGGGAGTAATGAGCAGTTCTTC